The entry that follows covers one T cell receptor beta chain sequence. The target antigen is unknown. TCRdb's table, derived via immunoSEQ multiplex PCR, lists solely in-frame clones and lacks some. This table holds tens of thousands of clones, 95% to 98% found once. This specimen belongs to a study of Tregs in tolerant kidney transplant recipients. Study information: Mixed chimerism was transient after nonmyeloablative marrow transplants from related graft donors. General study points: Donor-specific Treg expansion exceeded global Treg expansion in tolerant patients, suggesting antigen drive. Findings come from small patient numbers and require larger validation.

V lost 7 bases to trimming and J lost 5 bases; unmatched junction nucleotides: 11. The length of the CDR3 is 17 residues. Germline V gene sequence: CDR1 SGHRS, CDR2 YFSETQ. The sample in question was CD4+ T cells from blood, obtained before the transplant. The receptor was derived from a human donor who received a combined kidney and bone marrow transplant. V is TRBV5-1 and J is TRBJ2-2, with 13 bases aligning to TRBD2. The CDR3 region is CASRLAGGIMETGELFF. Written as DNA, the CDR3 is TGCGCCAGCCGACTAGCGGGGGGCATCATGGAGACCGGGGAGCTGTTTTTT. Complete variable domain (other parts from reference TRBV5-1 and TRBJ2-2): KAGVTQTPRYLIKTRGQQVTLSCSPISGHRSVSWYQQTPGQGLQFLFEYFSETQRNKGNFPGRFSGRQFSNSRSEMNVSTLELGDSALYLCASRLAGGIMETGELFFGEGSRLTVL.